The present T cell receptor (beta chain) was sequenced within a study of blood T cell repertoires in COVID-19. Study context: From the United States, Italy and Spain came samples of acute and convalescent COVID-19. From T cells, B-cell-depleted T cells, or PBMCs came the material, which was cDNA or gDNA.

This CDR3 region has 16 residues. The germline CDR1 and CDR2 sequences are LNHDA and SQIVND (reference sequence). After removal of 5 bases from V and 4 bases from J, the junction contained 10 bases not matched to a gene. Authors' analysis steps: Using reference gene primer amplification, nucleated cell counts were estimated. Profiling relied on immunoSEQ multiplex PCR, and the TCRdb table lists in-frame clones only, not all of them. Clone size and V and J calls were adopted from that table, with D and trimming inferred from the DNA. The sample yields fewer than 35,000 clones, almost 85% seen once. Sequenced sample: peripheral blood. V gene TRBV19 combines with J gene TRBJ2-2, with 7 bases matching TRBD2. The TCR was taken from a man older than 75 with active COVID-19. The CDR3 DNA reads TGTGCCAGTAGTGTCGTAGCGGGTTTTAGCACCGGGGAGCTGTTTTTT. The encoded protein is CASSVVAGFSTGELFF.